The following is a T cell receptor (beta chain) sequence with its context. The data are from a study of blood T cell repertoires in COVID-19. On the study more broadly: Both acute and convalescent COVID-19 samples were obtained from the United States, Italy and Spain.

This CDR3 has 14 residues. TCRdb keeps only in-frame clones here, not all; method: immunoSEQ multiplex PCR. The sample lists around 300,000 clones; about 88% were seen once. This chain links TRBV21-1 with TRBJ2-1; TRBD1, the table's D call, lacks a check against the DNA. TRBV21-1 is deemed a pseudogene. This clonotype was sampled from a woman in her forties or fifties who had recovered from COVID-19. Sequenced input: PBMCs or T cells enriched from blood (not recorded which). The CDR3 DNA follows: TGTGCCACCCCCCTGGGGGCCTTATTCAATGAGCAGTTCTTC. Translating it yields CATPLGALFNEQFF.